One and the same sample provided the 5 T cell receptor beta chains below, sequenced in a study of glioma-infiltrating T cells. TCR alpha and beta CDR3 regions were amplified from RNA using iRepertoire nested multiplex PCR. TCRdb ran MiXCR on the multiplex PCR reads and lists one entry per CDR3 protein. The table lists about 140,000 distinct CDR3 sequences, around 40% of them singletons. Sequences were obtained from glioma tissue, nonneoplastic brain tissue, or PBMCs (not recorded which). The receptors originated from a human donor with low-grade glioma or glioblastoma, undergoing nonglioma brain surgery, or in good health (not recorded which).

This chain links TRBV6-2 or TRBV6-3 with TRBJ1-1; D perhaps matches TRBD1 (5 bases). Trimming shortened V by 6 bases and J by 6 bases, and 14 bases separated the two germline ends. Germline CDR1 reads MNHEY; CDR2 reads SVGEGT. The CDR3 covers 13 residues. In nucleotides, the CDR3 is TGTGCCAGCAGCTCCACAGGCGATCCTGAAGCTTTCTTT. This sequence encodes CASSSTGDPEAFF.

There are a few counts of this clonotype. This rearrangement joins TRBV7-9 to TRBJ2-5, with 11 nucleotides matching TRBD2. J gave up 4 bases and V 4 bases, and 11 bases lay outside the gene matches. The CDR3 consists of 17 residues. Germline CDR1 reads SEHNR; CDR2 reads FQNEAQ (reference sequence). This CDR3 reads CASSSINSGRVGETQYF. CDR3 bases: TGTGCCAGCAGCTCCATTAATAGCGGGAGGGTAGGAGAGACCCAGTACTTC.

In this sample, this clonotype turned up many times. The chain combines TRBV4-2 with TRBJ2-1; 7 bases line up with TRBD1. Germline CDR1 is LGHNA and CDR2 is YNFKEQ. The CDR3 length is 14 residues. The trim removed 4 bases at V and 13 bases at J, leaving 13 bases unmatched. The CDR3 nucleotides read TGTGCCAGCAGCCCAGACCTCTGGACAGGCCCTCAGTTCTTC. Protein: CASSPDLWTGPQFF.

A few counts support this clonotype. This chain joins TRBV15 and TRBJ2-7; 8 bases line up with TRBD2. The V and J ends lost 1 base and 7 bases, in that order; junction bases with no gene match: 9. The CDR3 length is 15 residues. Germline CDR1 is LNHNV and CDR2 is YYDKDF (reference sequence). The CDR3 nucleotides are TGTGCCACCAGCAGAGGCCCGGGGGGGGCTCGAGAGCAGTACTTC. It translates to CATSRGPGGAREQYF.

In its sample, this clonotype was seen a few times. The CDR3 protein is CASGPPLYEQYF. For the CDR3, the DNA is TGTGCCAGCGGGCCCCCCCTCTACGAGCAGTACTTC. V usage is TRBV6-1 and J usage is TRBJ2-7; no firm D call. CDR3 size: 12 residues. Germline CDR1 is MNHNS and CDR2 is SASEGT. V shed 8 bases and J shed 3 bases, with 11 bases lying between them.